The following is a T cell receptor beta chain sequence with its context. The sample originates from a study of blood T cell repertoires in COVID-19. In the original analysis: Reference gene primer amplification gave estimated nucleated cell counts. This table comes from immunoSEQ multiplex PCR, and its TCRdb copy is limited to in-frame clones, with some not included. The DNA was the basis for D and trimming; V, J and clone size are from that table. Of approximately 93,000 clones listed, around 88% are singletons. Germline CDR1 SGHRS, CDR2 YFSETQ. Between the trimmed V and J ends, which lost 4 bases and 4 bases, there was a span of 11 bases. This CDR3 has 13 amino acids.

Sequencing was done on a sample of peripheral blood. The origin of this receptor is a man in his sixties with acute or convalescent COVID-19. The chain joins TRBV5-1 to TRBJ1-2; the D gene is possibly TRBD1 (6 bases). CDR3 sequence reads: CASSDTGIYGYTF. CDR3 DNA sequence: TGCGCCAGCAGCGATACAGGGATCTATGGCTACACCTTC.